Included here is one TCR beta chain sequence, with context. This entry comes from a study of T cell changes during pregnancy in multiple sclerosis. This CDR3 is built from 12 residues. Germline V gives CDR1 SEHNR, CDR2 FQNEAQ (reference sequence). V was pared by 2 bases and J by 5 bases, with 3 bases between. Sequencing used immunoSEQ multiplex PCR; TCRdb keeps in-frame clones, though not all of them. The sample carries approximately 21,000 clones, around nine tenths recorded once. This TCR was recovered from a female donor with multiple sclerosis, enrolled in a pregnancy study. This chain connects TRBV7-9 to TRBJ1-4, with D unresolved. Material: CD8+ T cells from peripheral blood mononuclear cells, obtained in the first trimester of pregnancy. DNA for the CDR3: TGTGCCAGCAGCTTACAGAATGAAAAACTGTTTTTT. Protein sequence: CASSLQNEKLFF.